Presented here are 5 T cell receptor beta chains from one specimen sequenced in a study of molecular identifiers for immune sequencing clone quantification. TCRdb independently ran MiXCR on the PCR reads; one entry per CDR3 protein. The table records hundreds of thousands of distinct CDR3 sequences, about 25% of them present only once. The sequencing sample was made of naive CD8+ T cells from blood, with Jurkat cell RNA spiked in. The subset: FACS-sorted CD8+CD4-CCR7+CD45RA+ naive T cells. Receptors originate from a human donor in good health. Some libraries in this study had Jurkat cell RNA spiked in.

In its sample, this clonotype was seen a few times. The J gene is TRBJ2-7, the V gene TRBV14; D not resolved. The ends were cut back, 8 bases at V and 2 bases at J, with 16 bases in the middle. The CDR3 has 14 amino acids. From germline, CDR1 is SGHDN and CDR2 FVKESK. The CDR3 here is CASRRSDVAYEQYF. In DNA, the CDR3 is TGTGCCAGCCGCCGCAGTGACGTTGCCTACGAGCAGTACTTC.

This chain connects TRBV19 to TRBJ2-1; D uncertain. In germline, CDR1 is LNHDA, CDR2 SQIVND (reference sequence). This CDR3 is 14 amino acids long. Trimming took off 10 bases at V and 6 bases at J, with 19 bases between the two ends. The CDR3 coding sequence is TGTGCCACTACTGTTTCGGGCCGTAGCAATGAGCAGTTCTTC. Translation: CATTVSGRSNEQFF. Complete variable domain (other parts from reference TRBV19 and TRBJ2-1): DGGITQSPKYLFRKEGQNVTLSCEQNLNHDAMYWYRQDPGQGLRLIYYSQIVNDFQKGDIAEGYSVSREKKESFPLTVTSAQKNPTAFYLCATTVSGRSNEQFFGPGTRLTVL.

The rearrangement links TRBV4-1 to TRBJ2-1; 14 bases map to TRBD2. This CDR3 has 15 amino acids. With V trimmed by 1 base and J by 9 bases, 2 bases remained unmatched. Germline V gene sequence: CDR1 MGHRA, CDR2 YSYEKL. The CDR3, as DNA: TGCGCCAGCAGCCAAGTGGGACTAGCGGGGGCTGAGCAGTTCTTC. This sequence encodes CASSQVGLAGAEQFF.

This clonotype was observed many times. The V gene is TRBV6-2 or TRBV6-3, the J gene TRBJ2-7, with a tentative D call TRBD1 (6 bases). Germline CDR1 MNHEY, CDR2 SVGEGT. The V end was cut by 0 bases, the J end by 2 bases, with 11 bases between. The CDR3 totals 15 residues. Written as DNA, the CDR3 is TGTGCCAGCAGTTACTCAGTACAGGGTGCCTACGAGCAGTACTTC. It yields the protein CASSYSVQGAYEQYF.

This clonotype was picked up many times. The rearrangement joins TRBV10-3 to TRBJ2-3; possible D gene TRBD2, 5 bases. Germline loops: CDR1 ENHRY, CDR2 SYGVKD. The CDR3 totals 11 residues. V dropped 11 bases and J dropped 4 bases, with 10 bases sitting between them. The CDR3 sequence: CASTEADTQYF. The CDR3 DNA reads as TGTGCCTCAACGGAGGCAGATACGCAGTATTTT.